What follows are 23 T cell receptor beta chains derived from one specimen sequenced in a study of OX40 agonist ivuxolimab in advanced cancers. Data came from immunoSEQ multiplex PCR; TCRdb stores just in-frame clones and leaves some out. Among more than 60,000 clones listed, approximately 81% were seen once. Sequenced material: CD4+ or CD8+ T cells sorted from blood, taken in a trial of the OX40 agonist ivuxolimab. All receptors derive from an adult with an advanced solid tumor such as melanoma, head and neck, liver or kidney cancer.

This chain uses TRBV2 with TRBJ1-6; D is unresolved. Germline V gene sequence: CDR1 SNHLY, CDR2 FYNNEI. The ends were cut back, 7 bases at V and 0 bases at J, with 22 bases in the middle. The CDR3 has 19 residues. This CDR3 reads CASNNWAGTISSYNSPLHF. In DNA form, the CDR3 reads TGTGCCAGCAACAACTGGGCAGGAACGATTAGCTCCTATAATTCACCCCTCCACTTT.

The chain couples TRBV28 to TRBJ2-7; TRBD2 might be the D (5 bases). The CDR3 length is 11 residues. Germline V gene sequence: CDR1 MDHEN, CDR2 SYDVKM. V lost 8 bases to trimming and J lost 5 bases, with 10 bases between them. For the CDR3, the DNA is TGTGCCAGCTCAAGGGAGAACGAGCAGTACTTC. Protein product: CASSRENEQYF.

There are a few counts of this clone. The rearrangement uses TRBV15 and TRBJ1-6, with unresolved D. CDR3 length: 14 residues. The V end lost 0 bases, the J end lost 7 bases, and 7 bases lay between the germline ends. Per the germline V gene, CDR1 is LNHNV and CDR2 is YYDKDF (reference sequence). CDR3 in amino acids: CATSRDGQNSPLHF. DNA for the CDR3: TGTGCCACCAGCAGAGACGGGCAGAATTCACCCCTCCACTTT.

CDR3 sequence (DNA): TGTGCCAGCAGCTTAGATCAGGTAGCGGGTGACGAGCAGTACTTC. Its translation: CASSLDQVAGDEQYF. The chain joins TRBV7-9 to TRBJ2-7, with 7 bases aligning to TRBD2. The length of the CDR3 is 15 residues. V shed 1 base, J shed 5 bases, and the junction held 8 bases outside the gene matches. Germline loops: CDR1 SEHNR, CDR2 FQNEAQ (reference sequence).

This clone has a single count. The genes are TRBV19 and TRBJ2-5; the match to TRBD2 covers 7 bases. V was clipped by 1 base and J by 5 bases; unmatched bases: 7. There are 15 residues in the CDR3. CDR1 and CDR2 from the germline V gene are LNHDA and SQIVND (reference sequence). CDR3 nucleotides: TGTGCCAGTAGTATAGTCCAGACTAGCTCCGAGACCCAGTACTTC. It is translated as CASSIVQTSSETQYF.

CDR3 region: CASTLRGSGNTEAFF. As DNA, the CDR3 is TGTGCCAGCACCCTTCGCGGGTCGGGGAACACTGAAGCTTTCTTT. The chain employs TRBV28 and TRBJ1-1; D uncertain. The CDR3 is 15 amino acids. V lost 7 bases and J lost 1, with 16 bases in between. Germline-derived CDR1 and CDR2 are MDHEN and SYDVKM. The full variable domain, in which reference TRBV28 and TRBJ1-1 provide the parts outside the CDR3, is DVKVTQSSRYLVKRTGEKVFLECVQDMDHENMFWYRQDPGLGLRLIYFSYDVKMKEKGDIPEGYSVSREKKERFSLILESASTNQTSMYLCASTLRGSGNTEAFFGQGTRLTVV.

This clone was seen only once. The chain recombines TRBV6-5 with TRBJ2-7, with 7 bases that match TRBD1. The length of the CDR3 is 14 residues. Germline lookup yields CDR1 MNHEY and CDR2 SVGAGI. V was clipped by 2 bases and J by 4 bases; unmatched bases: 5. DNA of the CDR3: TGTGCCAGCAGTTACGGGGACAGAAAGTACGAGCAGTACTTC. Translated, it gives CASSYGDRKYEQYF.

The rearrangement joins TRBV29-1 to TRBJ2-7; 10 bases are shared with TRBD1. V gave up 7 bases and J gave up 5 bases; unmatched junction bases: 11. Germline V gene lookup returns CDR1 SQVTM and CDR2 ANQGSEA. The CDR3 is made up of 14 amino acids. CDR3 residues: CSAGGGQGGDEQYF. Here the CDR3 DNA reads TGCAGCGCCGGGGGAGGACAGGGGGGCGACGAGCAGTACTTC.

This chain links TRBV6-1 with TRBJ2-5, with 7 bases lining up with TRBD2. Trimming at V came to 6 bases and at J to 5 bases, leaving 12 bases not matched to a gene. This CDR3 region has 15 residues. The germline gives CDR1 MNHNS, CDR2 SASEGT. Here the CDR3 reads CASRDFGGGSETQYF. CDR3 in DNA: TGTGCCAGCAGGGACTTTGGCGGGGGAAGTGAGACCCAGTACTTC.

This chain uses TRBV2 with TRBJ2-1, with 14 bases that match TRBD2. Germline V gives CDR1 SNHLY, CDR2 FYNNEI. The CDR3 loop spans 16 amino acids. The junction had 8 bases not matched to a gene; V was cut back by 7 bases and J by 6 bases. CDR3 bases: TGTGCCAGCAAGGGACTAGCGGGAGCTGGGGGCAATGAGCAGTTCTTC. Its protein product is CASKGLAGAGGNEQFF. Combining the CDR3 with reference TRBV2 and TRBJ2-1 gives the whole variable domain EPEVTQTPSHQVTQMGQEVILRCVPISNHLYFYWYRQILGQKVEFLVSFYNNEISEKSEIFDDQFSVERPDGSNFTLKIRSTKLEDSAMYFCASKGLAGAGGNEQFFGPGTRLTVL.

The chain couples TRBV5-1 to TRBJ2-1; TRBD2 matches 9 bases. Trimming took 2 bases from V and 0 from J; bases not matched to a gene: 3. The CDR3 consists of 16 residues. Germline V lookup: CDR1 SGHRS, CDR2 YFSETQ. DNA for the CDR3: TGCGCCAGCAGCTTTTCTAGCGGGACCTCCTACAATGAGCAGTTCTTC. Amino acids: CASSFSSGTSYNEQFF.

V and J are TRBV28 and TRBJ2-1; the match to TRBD2 covers 7 bases. The CDR3 consists of 13 residues. The germline V gene has CDR1 MDHEN and CDR2 SYDVKM. The trim removed 3 bases at V and 7 bases at J, leaving 3 bases unmatched. CDR3 region: CASSLGGSNEQFF. The CDR3, as DNA: TGTGCCAGCAGTTTGGGCGGGAGTAATGAGCAGTTCTTC.

J is TRBJ1-5 and V is TRBV27; D is possibly TRBD1 (5 bases). V lost 5 bases to trimming and J lost 4 bases, with 12 bases between them. The germline gives CDR1 MNHEY, CDR2 SMNVEV (reference sequence). CDR3 length equals 14 residues. CDR3 nucleotide sequence: TGTGCCAGCAGTCCCCGGACAAAGAATCAGCCCCAGCATTTT. Translation: CASSPRTKNQPQHF.

The V call is TRBV6-5, the J call TRBJ2-7, with D possibly being TRBD2 (6 bases). Trimming removed 1 base from V and 5 bases from J, with 18 bases in between. This CDR3 is 16 amino acids long. CDR1 and CDR2 (germline): MNHEY, SVGAGI. The chain's CDR3 is CASSYLPGLLAHEQYF. Here the CDR3 DNA reads TGTGCCAGCAGTTACTTACCGGGACTTCTAGCCCACGAGCAGTACTTC.

The genes are TRBV6-1 and TRBJ2-1; 7 positions match TRBD2. V gave up 2 bases and J gave up 2 bases; unmatched junction bases: 3. The CDR3 contains 15 residues. Per germline, CDR1 MNHNS and CDR2 SASEGT. CDR3 residues: CASSEFGGTYNEQFF. The CDR3 DNA reads as TGTGCCAGCAGTGAATTCGGGGGGACCTACAATGAGCAGTTCTTC.

CDR3 in amino acids: CASSLVSQGGEQYF. The CDR3 DNA is TGTGCCAGCAGCTTAGTCTCCCAGGGTGGGGAGCAGTACTTC. The gene calls are TRBV11-2 and TRBJ2-7, with D perhaps matching TRBD1 (5 bases). V was trimmed by 1 base and J by 7 bases, leaving 14 bases between them. Per the germline V gene, CDR1 is SGHAT and CDR2 is FQNNGV. The CDR3 has 14 amino acids. Full variable domain (missing parts from reference TRBV11-2 and TRBJ2-7): EAGVAQSPRYKIIEKRQSVAFWCNPISGHATLYWYQQILGQGPKLLIQFQNNGVVDDSQLPKDRFSAERLKGVDSTLKIQPAKLEDSAVYLCASSLVSQGGEQYFGPGTRLTVT.

The rearrangement links TRBV11-2 to TRBJ2-7, with 8 bases identical to TRBD1. Unmatched junction bases numbered 2, after V lost 1 base and J lost 0 bases. Germline V gene sequence: CDR1 SGHAT, CDR2 FQNNGV. This CDR3 is built from 15 residues. CDR3 residues: CASSLGQGSSYEQYF. The CDR3 DNA reads TGTGCCAGCAGCTTAGGACAGGGGAGCTCCTACGAGCAGTACTTC.

V usage is TRBV5-4 and J usage is TRBJ2-5, with 7 nucleotides matching TRBD2. This CDR3 comprises 15 residues. The germline V gene has CDR1 SGHNT and CDR2 YYREEE (reference sequence). V lost 4 bases and J lost 1; bases outside the gene matches: 7. In DNA, the CDR3 is TGTGCCAGCAGCCCCGGGTGGGGGGGCCAAGAGACCCAGTACTTC. Translating gives CASSPGWGGQETQYF.

The chain is built from TRBV19 and TRBJ1-2, with 7 bases lining up with TRBD1. Germline CDR1 and CDR2: LNHDA and SQIVND (reference sequence). The CDR3 totals 15 residues. V gave up 4 bases and J gave up 4 bases; unmatched junction bases: 9. Here the CDR3 reads CASSTDGTAPYGYTF. As DNA, the CDR3 is TGTGCCAGTAGTACGGACGGGACAGCCCCCTATGGCTACACCTTC.

The chain links TRBV27 to TRBJ1-5; 8 positions match TRBD1. V trimming: 4 bases; J trimming: 4 bases; junction bases outside the gene matches: 0. Germline assignment: CDR1 MNHEY and CDR2 SMNVEV (reference sequence). This CDR3 comprises 13 residues. The CDR3 coding sequence is TGTGCCAGCAGTTGGACAGGGAATCAGCCCCAGCATTTT. Protein sequence: CASSWTGNQPQHF.

This sequence joins TRBV28 and TRBJ2-3; the match to TRBD1 covers 7 bases. V shed 0 bases and J 4 bases; nucleotides not matched to a gene: 16. The V gene's germline CDR1 is MDHEN and CDR2 SYDVKM. The CDR3 runs 19 residues. CDR3 region: CASSLWGLGQGEDADTQYF. CDR3 coding DNA: TGTGCCAGCAGTTTATGGGGATTGGGCCAGGGGGAAGATGCAGATACGCAGTATTTT.

The chain uses TRBV7-3 and TRBJ2-1, with D possibly called TRBD1 or TRBD2 (6 bases each). The CDR3 has 16 amino acids. Trimming took off 5 bases at V and 4 bases at J, with 18 bases between the two ends. Germline V CDR1 and CDR2: SGHTA, FQGTGA. CDR3 coding DNA: TGTGCCAGCAGCCTCGTGGGGGGCCTCGGTTACAATGAGCAGTTCTTC. Encoded protein: CASSLVGGLGYNEQFF.

CDR3 loop: CASSYRGENTEAFF. The CDR3 DNA follows: TGTGCCAGTAGTTACAGGGGCGAGAACACTGAAGCTTTCTTT. The chain recombines TRBV19 with TRBJ1-1, with 7 bases lining up with TRBD1. The CDR3 is 14 amino acids. V lost 5 bases to trimming and J lost 1 base; unmatched junction nucleotides: 4. The V gene's germline CDR1 is LNHDA and CDR2 SQIVND (reference sequence).